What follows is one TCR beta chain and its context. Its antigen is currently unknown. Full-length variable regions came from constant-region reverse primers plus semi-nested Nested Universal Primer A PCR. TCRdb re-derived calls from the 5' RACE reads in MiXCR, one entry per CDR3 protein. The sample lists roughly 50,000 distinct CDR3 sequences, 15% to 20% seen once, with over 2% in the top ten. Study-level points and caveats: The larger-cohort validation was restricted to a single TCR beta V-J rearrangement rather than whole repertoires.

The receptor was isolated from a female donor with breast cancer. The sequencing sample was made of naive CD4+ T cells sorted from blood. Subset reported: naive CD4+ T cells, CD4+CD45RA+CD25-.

CDR3 protein: CASIAAGGTEAFF. The CDR3 DNA is TGTGCCAGCATCGCGGCCGGGGGCACTGAAGCTTTCTTT. This chain connects TRBV18 to TRBJ1-1; weak D call: TRBD1 (5 bases). This CDR3 has 13 amino acids. Germline-derived CDR1 and CDR2 are KGHSH and LQKENI. The ends were cut back, 8 bases at V and 4 bases at J, with 14 bases in the middle.